The 5 T cell receptor beta chains listed next were all sequenced from one sample in a study of STAT3 mutations in large granular lymphocyte leukemia. Only in-frame clones appear in the TCRdb table, and some are missing; sequencing was by immunoSEQ multiplex PCR. The data show 25,000 to 40,000 clones, approximately 86% seen once. Broader study findings: Every T-LGLL patient had at least one immunodominant TCRbeta clonotype.

Their specific antigens are unknown. The sequencing sample was made of peripheral blood mononuclear cells. The source is a man aged 55 to 70 with T-cell large granular lymphocyte leukemia. Some clones in this sample may be carry-over from other donors' samples.

CDR3 sequence reads: CASSHVGDEQYF. CDR3 nucleotides: TGTGCCAGCAGCCATGTGGGGGACGAGCAGTACTTC. The chain is built from TRBV4-2 and TRBJ2-7; D may correspond to TRBD1 or TRBD2 (5 bases each). The germline CDR1 and CDR2 sequences are LGHNA and YNFKEQ. The CDR3 spans 12 residues. V was trimmed by 3 bases and J by 5 bases, leaving 8 bases between them.

The chain has TRBV7-8 and TRBJ2-3; 10 nucleotides align to TRBD1. CDR1 is SGHVS, CDR2 FQNEAQ, per germline. CDR3 length: 14 residues. Losses at the gene ends were 6 bases for V and 5 bases for J; bases not matched to a gene: 5. CDR3 sequence: CASSMTGGQDTQYF. Here the CDR3 DNA reads TGTGCCAGCAGTATGACAGGGGGCCAAGATACGCAGTATTTT. Looking up the rest from reference TRBV7-8 and TRBJ2-3 gives the full variable domain: GAGVSQSPRYKVAKRGQDVALRCDPISGHVSLFWYQQALGQGPEFLTYFQNEAQLDKSGLPSDRFFAERPEGSVSTLKIQRTQQEDSAVYLCASSMTGGQDTQYFGPGTRLTVL.

The chain uses TRBV5-1 and TRBJ2-5; TRBD2 agrees at 7 bases. This CDR3 spans 14 amino acids. Trimming took 4 bases from V and 4 from J; bases not matched to a gene: 7. CDR1 is SGHRS and CDR2 is YFSETQ in the germline V gene. The DNA of the CDR3 is TGCGCCAGCAGCCCCAGACTAGCCGGAGAGACCCAGTACTTC. Amino acid sequence: CASSPRLAGETQYF.

This clone has a single count. V is TRBV27 and J is TRBJ1-5; D call uncertain. CDR3 length: 15 amino acids. Trimming shortened V by 6 bases and J by 2 bases, and 14 bases separated the two germline ends. Germline lookup yields CDR1 MNHEY and CDR2 SMNVEV (reference sequence). Written as DNA, the CDR3 is TGTGCCAGCAGAGACATCACTCGGGGCAATCAGCCCCAGCATTTT. Translated: CASRDITRGNQPQHF.

The chain uses TRBV2 and TRBJ2-5; 15 bases match TRBD2. With V trimmed by 6 bases and J by 4 bases, 12 bases remained unmatched. Per germline, CDR1 SNHLY and CDR2 FYNNEI. This CDR3 is 18 amino acids long. The CDR3 loop reads CASRDRTSGRVGLETQYF. The CDR3 bases are TGTGCCAGCAGGGATCGGACTAGCGGGAGGGTAGGTTTAGAGACCCAGTACTTC.